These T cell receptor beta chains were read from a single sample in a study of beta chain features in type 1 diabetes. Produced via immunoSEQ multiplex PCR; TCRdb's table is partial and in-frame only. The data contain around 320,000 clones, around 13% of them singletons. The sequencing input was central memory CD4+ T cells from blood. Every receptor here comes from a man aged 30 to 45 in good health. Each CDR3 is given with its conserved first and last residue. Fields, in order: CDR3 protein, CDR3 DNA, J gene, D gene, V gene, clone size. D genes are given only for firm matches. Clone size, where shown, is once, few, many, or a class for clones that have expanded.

CASSSTADTQYF,TGTGCCAGCAGCTCGACCGCAGATACGCAGTATTTT,TRBJ2-3,-,TRBV7-6,few
CAWSWASGLYNEQFF,TGTGCCTGGAGTTGGGCTAGCGGGCTCTACAATGAGCAGTTCTTC,TRBJ2-1,TRBD2,TRBV30,few
CASSPGQGLGKTQYF,TGTGCCAGCAGCCCGGGACAGGGGCTGGGAAAGACCCAGTACTTC,TRBJ2-5,TRBD1,TRBV7-7,few
CASSDGEAGELFF,TGTGCCAGCAGCGATGGGGAGGCCGGGGAGCTGTTTTTT,TRBJ2-2,-,TRBV9,few
CASKTGTGGPGELFF,TGTGCCAGCAAAACCGGGACAGGGGGCCCCGGGGAGCTGTTTTTT,TRBJ2-2,TRBD1,TRBV2,many
CASSPFSGTEAFF,TGTGCCAGCAGTCCCTTTTCGGGCACTGAAGCTTTCTTT,TRBJ1-1,-,TRBV6-6,few
CASSLDSLVEQYF,TGTGCCAGCAGCTTAGATAGCCTAGTTGAGCAGTACTTC,TRBJ2-7,-,TRBV11-2,many
CASNRWGANTGELFF,TGTGCCAGTAATCGATGGGGGGCGAACACCGGGGAGCTGTTTTTT,TRBJ2-2,-,TRBV19,few
CSAFEGEAFF,TGCAGTGCTTTCGAGGGTGAAGCTTTCTTT,TRBJ1-1,-,TRBV20-1,-
CASLKTGSYEQYF,TGTGCCAGCCTAAAAACAGGGTCCTACGAGCAGTACTTC,TRBJ2-7,-,TRBV19,-
CASIDRVGTPYGYTF,TGTGCCAGCATCGATCGTGTGGGAACCCCCTATGGCTACACCTTC,TRBJ1-2,-,TRBV7-2,many
CASSQDWAARQETQYF,TGCGCCAGCAGCCAAGATTGGGCAGCGCGCCAAGAGACCCAGTACTTC,TRBJ2-5,-,TRBV4-3,few
CASREPGLAGAWQFF,TGTGCCAGCAGGGAACCGGGACTAGCGGGAGCATGGCAGTTCTTC,TRBJ2-1,TRBD2,TRBV28,many
CASSYEGDSGYTF,TGTGCCAGCAGTTACGAGGGTGACAGTGGGTACACCTTC,TRBJ1-2,-,TRBV6-5,few
CASSKLAGGPAGDTQYF,TGTGCCAGCAGCAAACTAGCGGGAGGGCCGGCGGGAGATACGCAGTATTTT,TRBJ2-3,TRBD2,TRBV5-5,few
CASSTTYRDSYGYTF,TGTGCCAGCAGCACGACCTACCGGGACAGCTATGGCTACACCTTC,TRBJ1-2,TRBD1,TRBV28,-
CSVEAGGMGEKLFF,TGCAGCGTTGAGGCGGGGGGGATGGGTGAAAAACTGTTTTTT,TRBJ1-4,-,TRBV29-1,few
CASSVAGAVGEKLFF,TGTGCCAGCAGCGTAGCAGGGGCCGTAGGTGAAAAACTGTTTTTT,TRBJ1-4,-,TRBV9,-
CSVETQGETQYF,TGCAGCGTTGAGACACAGGGAGAGACCCAGTACTTC,TRBJ2-5,-,TRBV29-1,-
CASSYAGDTDTQYF,TGTGCCAGCAGTTACGCGGGGGACACAGATACGCAGTATTTT,TRBJ2-3,TRBD2,TRBV6-6,-
CASSSLAGGNYEQYF,TGTGCCAGCAGCTCCTTAGCGGGGGGGAACTACGAGCAGTACTTC,TRBJ2-7,TRBD2,TRBV5-7,few
CASSLRGTEAFF,TGCGCCAGCAGCTTACGGGGGACTGAAGCTTTCTTT,TRBJ1-1,-,TRBV5-1,many
CASSSTGGAGANVLTF,TGTGCCAGCAGCTCAACAGGGGGGGCTGGGGCCAACGTCCTGACTTTC,TRBJ2-6,-,TRBV7-2,-
CAWNPGTSFLNIQYF,TGTGCCTGGAACCCGGGGACTAGCTTTTTAAACATTCAGTACTTC,TRBJ2-4,TRBD2,TRBV30,-
CASSSPQTGGEQFF,TGTGCCAGCAGCTCCCCCCAGACTGGGGGCGAGCAGTTCTTC,TRBJ2-1,-,TRBV7-2,-
CASSLYATNEKLFF,TGTGCCAGCAGTTTATATGCAACTAATGAAAAACTGTTTTTT,TRBJ1-4,-,TRBV27,-
CASSQDRASGGNEQFF,TGTGCCAGCAGCCAAGATCGGGCTAGCGGGGGCAATGAGCAGTTCTTC,TRBJ2-1,TRBD2,TRBV7-2,few
CASSLPNLQETQYF,TGTGCCAGTAGTCTCCCCAACCTCCAAGAGACCCAGTACTTC,TRBJ2-5,-,TRBV19,few
CASSQAGVADTQYF,TGCGCCAGCAGCCAGGCAGGGGTCGCAGATACGCAGTATTTT,TRBJ2-3,-,TRBV4-3,-
CASSQDTGESTDTQYF,TGCGCCAGCAGCCAAGATACGGGGGAGAGCACAGATACGCAGTATTTT,TRBJ2-3,-,TRBV4-3,few
CASSPRTGGNGYTF,TGTGCCAGCAGCCCGAGGACAGGGGGCAATGGCTACACCTTC,TRBJ1-2,TRBD1,TRBV14,few
CASSTRDRDEVQYF,TGTGCCAGTAGTACCCGGGACAGGGACGAGGTGCAGTATTTT,TRBJ2-3,TRBD1,TRBV19,few
CASRLFTVRDRGQEQYF,TGTGCCAGCAGGCTTTTTACCGTCCGGGACAGGGGGCAAGAGCAGTACTTC,TRBJ2-7,TRBD1,TRBV5-6,few
CASSQRRGESSYNEQFF,TGTGCCAGCAGCCAACGGCGCGGGGAGAGCTCCTACAATGAGCAGTTCTTC,TRBJ2-1,-,TRBV7-2,few
CASSQGTGTGYGYTF,TGCGCCAGCAGCCAAGGGACAGGGACTGGTTATGGCTACACCTTC,TRBJ1-2,TRBD1,TRBV4-3,few
CASSSPLGRLNTEAFF,TGTGCCAGCAGCTCGCCTTTAGGGAGGCTGAACACTGAAGCTTTCTTT,TRBJ1-1,-,TRBV2,few
CASNPGRGGTREQFF,TGTGCCAGCAACCCCGGACGAGGAGGAACCCGGGAGCAGTTCTTC,TRBJ2-1,-,TRBV7-2,-
CASSRIRQAVAFF,TGTGCCAGCAGCCGTATCCGACAGGCAGTCGCGTTCTTC,TRBJ2-1,-,TRBV7-2,-
CASSPLDRGLNQPQHF,TGTGCCAGCTCACCATTGGACAGGGGCTTAAATCAGCCCCAGCATTTT,TRBJ1-5,TRBD1,TRBV18,-
CASSSTGRTNEKLFF,TGTGCCAGCAGCTCGACAGGAAGGACTAATGAAAAACTGTTTTTT,TRBJ1-4,-,TRBV11-2,-
CASSEAESSNQPQHF,TGTGCCAGCAGTGAAGCTGAGAGTAGCAATCAGCCCCAGCATTTT,TRBJ1-5,-,TRBV2,few